This TCR beta chain was recorded in a study of CD8 T cells in ankylosing spondylitis. For this clonotype: The junction does not match germline at one end; this may be a read error.

The CDR3 length is 14 residues. Germline lookup yields CDR1 SSHAT and CDR2 FNYEAQ (reference sequence). TCRdb reprocessed the 5' RACE reads via MiXCR and lists one record per CDR3 protein. The sample includes roughly 150,000 distinct CDR3 sequences, roughly 31% of them seen just once. The clonotype originates from a male donor with ankylosing spondylitis. Sequenced input: synovial fluid, either unsorted or a sorted T cell fraction (not recorded which). The chain couples TRBV7-7 to TRBJ2-5, with 7 bases lining up with TRBD2. The CDR3 DNA reads TGTGCTAGCAGCTTAGCGGGCACGGGAGAGACCCAGTACTTC. Protein sequence: CASSLAGTGETQYF.